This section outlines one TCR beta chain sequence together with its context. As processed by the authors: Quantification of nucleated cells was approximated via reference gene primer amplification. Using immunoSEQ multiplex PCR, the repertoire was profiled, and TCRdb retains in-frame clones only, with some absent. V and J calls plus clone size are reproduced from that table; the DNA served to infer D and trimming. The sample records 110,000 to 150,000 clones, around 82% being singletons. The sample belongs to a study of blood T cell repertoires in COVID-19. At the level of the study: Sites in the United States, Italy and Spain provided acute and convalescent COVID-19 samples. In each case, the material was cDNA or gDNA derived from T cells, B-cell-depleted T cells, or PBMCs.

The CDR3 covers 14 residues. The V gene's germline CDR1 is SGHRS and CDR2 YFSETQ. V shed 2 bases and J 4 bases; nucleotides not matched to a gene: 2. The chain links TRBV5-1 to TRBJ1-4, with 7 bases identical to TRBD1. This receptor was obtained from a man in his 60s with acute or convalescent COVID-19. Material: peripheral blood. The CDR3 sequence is CASSLQGSNEKLFF. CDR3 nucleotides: TGCGCCAGCAGCTTACAGGGGAGTAATGAAAAACTGTTTTTT.